This record looks at one TCR beta chain sequence and its context. The germline V gene has CDR1 SEHNR and CDR2 FQNEAQ (reference sequence). The length of the CDR3 is 17 residues. V was shortened by 3 bases and J by 7 bases, with 22 bases between the two germline ends. The data belong to a study of Ad26.COV2.S vaccination and SARS-CoV-2 variants. Sequencing used immunoSEQ multiplex PCR; TCRdb keeps in-frame clones, though not all of them. The sample contains 300,000 to 450,000 clones, just over 90% of which appear only once. The TCR sequence derives from a human donor who had recovered from COVID-19. The sequences come from peripheral blood, collected after recovery from COVID-19. The chain links TRBV7-9 to TRBJ2-1; possibly TRBD1 for D (6 bases). The CDR3 DNA sequence: TGTGCCAGCAGCTTTGGGACATCGGGATACCTGGGGAATGAGCAGTTCTTC. Translating it yields CASSFGTSGYLGNEQFF.